This T cell receptor (beta chain) emerged from a study of cytomegalovirus exposure and HLA in healthy donors. Donors showed nominal health when sampled, although they likely had unrecorded immune exposures. Worth noting for this clone: Its antigen is unknown.

Study conclusions and caveats: Trimming of TCR beta V- and J-genes showed a link, identified in a later analysis, to a missense DCLRE1C variant.

It was with 60 Vbeta and 13 Jbeta primers that the PCR ran. Profiled with immunoSEQ multiplex PCR; TCRdb holds only in-frame clones, not every one. The table records about 84,000 clones, 63% of them present only once. Germline assignment: CDR1 SGHRS and CDR2 YFSETQ. The CDR3 loop spans 15 amino acids. The ends lost 4 bases at V and 7 bases at J; junction bases unmatched: 11. The clonotype originates from a woman in her 40s in good health and CMV-seropositive. What was sequenced was PBMCs. The chain combines TRBV5-1 with TRBJ2-1, with 7 positions matching TRBD1. The CDR3 reads CASSPDREPFNEQFF. Here the CDR3 DNA reads TGCGCCAGCAGCCCAGACAGGGAGCCTTTTAATGAGCAGTTCTTC.